This T cell receptor (beta chain) was sequenced in a study of T cell repertoires in cytomegalovirus infection. Study-level information: HLA-B-restricted CMV epitopes that are well studied, plus recently identified HLA-C-restricted ones, were used by the study.

This clonotype was seen only a few times. Its antigen remains unidentified. This CDR3 has 15 residues. Germline V gene data show CDR1 as SGHKS and CDR2 as YYEKEE (reference sequence). V lost 6 bases and J lost 1, with 16 bases in between. TCRdb re-analysed the reads in MiXCR, keeping a single row per CDR3 protein. The sample holds about a million distinct CDR3 sequences; roughly 30% are singletons and the top ten take 11% to 15%. Here the sequenced sample was cultured CD8+ T cells from PBMCs, taken from culture after CMV antigen stimulation. This TCR came from a human donor in good health (CMV status not recorded). Some clones in this sample may be carry-over from other donors' samples. The rearrangement uses TRBV5-5 and TRBJ1-1; D uncertain. The CDR3 loop is CASTSGQTRNTEAFF. The CDR3 DNA reads as TGTGCCAGCACCTCAGGCCAGACAAGGAACACTGAAGCTTTCTTT. Together with reference TRBV5-5 and TRBJ1-1, the CDR3 gives the full variable domain: DAGVTQSPTHLIKTRGQQVTLRCSPISGHKSVSWYQQVLGQGPQFIFQYYEKEERGRGNFPDRFSARQFPNYSSELNVNALLLGDSALYLCASTSGQTRNTEAFFGQGTRLTVV.